These 17 T cell receptor beta chains share one sample of origin, sequenced in a study of T-cell memory formation after mild COVID-19. TCRdb processed the 5' RACE reads anew with MiXCR; each CDR3 protein has one entry. Seen here are 550,000 to 700,000 distinct CDR3 sequences, about 18% observed once, and the top ten hold about 8.1%. Sequencing was performed on PBMCs or a T cell subset sorted from them (not recorded which). The receptors were sampled from an adult woman who had mild COVID-19 (a few samples of this study predate the infection). Cell type and time point are not known.

The V call is TRBV3-1, the J call TRBJ1-1, with TRBD1 matching over 7 bases. The CDR3 is 14 residues long. Germline-derived CDR1 and CDR2 are LGHDT and YNNKEL (reference sequence). V dropped 3 bases and J dropped 3; count of bases not matched to a gene: 4. Here the CDR3 DNA reads TGTGCCAGCAGCCAGGGACAGCAGTACACTGAAGCTTTCTTT. This sequence encodes CASSQGQQYTEAFF.

The rearrangement uses TRBV6-6 and TRBJ1-1; D is uncertain. Looked up from germline, CDR1 is MNHNY and CDR2 is SVGAGI (reference sequence). Trimming removed 0 bases at V and 1 base at J, with 9 bases between. This CDR3 comprises 15 residues. In DNA, the CDR3 is TGTGCCAGCAGTTACTCTAGTCAAGGGAACACTGAAGCTTTCTTT. This codes for CASSYSSQGNTEAFF.

This clonotype came up many times. The V gene is TRBV7-9, the J gene TRBJ1-5; D is unclear. The CDR3 covers 15 residues. Germline CDR1 reads SEHNR; CDR2 reads FQNEAQ (reference sequence). V gave up 2 bases and J gave up 7 bases, with 15 bases separating them. CDR3 DNA: TGTGCCAGCAGCTTATTTACCGGGGAGGACCAGCCCCAGCATTTT. Translated: CASSLFTGEDQPQHF.

The genes are TRBV20-1 and TRBJ1-1; tentatively, D is TRBD1 (6 bases). Deletions cut 2 bases from V and 3 bases from J, with 13 bases between. CDR1 is DFQATT, CDR2 SNEGSKA, per germline (reference sequence). CDR3 length: 14 residues. In nucleotides, the CDR3 is TGCAGTGCTAGACTGGCAGGGGATTACACTGAAGCTTTCTTT. Amino acids: CSARLAGDYTEAFF.

This clonotype showed up just a few times. The chain has TRBV6-5 and TRBJ1-6, with D hard to call. With 6 bases removed from V and 7 bases from J, the gap between germline ends came to 10 bases. Per the germline V gene, CDR1 is MNHEY and CDR2 is SVGAGI. This CDR3 is built from 13 residues. The CDR3 here is CASSPGVNSPLHF. CDR3 nucleotide sequence: TGTGCCAGCAGCCCCGGGGTCAATTCACCCCTCCACTTT.

The rearrangement uses TRBV5-4 and TRBJ1-1; perhaps TRBD1 as D (6 bases). Trimming pared 0 bases from V and 8 bases from J, leaving 17 bases between. From germline, CDR1 is SGHNT and CDR2 YYREEE (reference sequence). The CDR3 is 15 residues long. In DNA form, the CDR3 reads TGTGCCAGCAGCTTGGACCTCAGGGGCCCTGAAGAAGCTTTCTTT. Residues: CASSLDLRGPEEAFF.

This clonotype was observed a few times. CDR3 nucleotide sequence: TGTGCCACCAGTGACCCCTCGGGTTTGACCTCCTACAATGAGCAGTTCTTC. Protein product: CATSDPSGLTSYNEQFF. The chain combines TRBV24-1 with TRBJ2-1; D not resolved. Germline values: CDR1 KGHDR, CDR2 SFDVKD. This CDR3 is 17 amino acids long. Deletions cut 4 bases from V and 0 bases from J, with 15 bases between.

This clonotype was seen repeatedly, ten times or more. This chain joins TRBV10-3 and TRBJ2-1, with TRBD2 matching over 10 bases. This CDR3 is built from 16 residues. Trimming cost V 6 bases and J 1 base; bases outside gene matches: 6. Per the germline V gene, CDR1 is ENHRY and CDR2 is SYGVKD. The CDR3 region is CAISGSSGSSYNEQFF. The CDR3 nucleotides read TGTGCCATCAGCGGATCTAGCGGGAGTTCCTACAATGAGCAGTTCTTC.

This clonotype was seen a handful of times. V and J are TRBV12-3 or TRBV12-4 and TRBJ2-7; D call uncertain. This CDR3 has 14 amino acids. V lost 6 bases, J lost 1 base, and 13 bases lay in between. CDR3 bases: TGTGCCAGCAGCACTGACTTAGGGTCCTACGAGCAGTACTTC. Translation: CASSTDLGSYEQYF.

The CDR3 sequence: CASSQRDRGASNYGYTF. Here the CDR3 DNA reads TGCGCCAGCAGCCAACGGGACAGGGGAGCCTCTAACTATGGCTACACCTTC. The V gene is TRBV4-1, the J gene TRBJ1-2; TRBD1 aligns across 10 bases. This CDR3 is 17 amino acids long. The V gene end was trimmed by 2 bases and the J gene end by 0 bases; junction bases not matched to a gene: 6. Germline V gene lookup returns CDR1 MGHRA and CDR2 YSYEKL.

The J gene is TRBJ1-2, the V gene TRBV29-1; D uncertain. This CDR3 has 11 amino acids. V was shortened by 5 bases and J by 6 bases, with 10 bases between the two germline ends. Germline-derived CDR1 and CDR2 are SQVTM and ANQGSEA. The CDR3 spells CSVQRTDGYTF. CDR3 nucleotide sequence: TGCAGCGTTCAGAGGACCGATGGCTACACCTTC.

The rearrangement joins TRBV7-9 to TRBJ1-2, with D hard to call. There are 14 residues in the CDR3. Trimming removed 4 bases from V and 0 bases from J, with 9 bases in between. Germline-derived CDR1 and CDR2 are SEHNR and FQNEAQ (reference sequence). CDR3 bases: TGTGCCAGCAGCTCCCCTTTCTCTAACTATGGCTACACCTTC. This encodes CASSSPFSNYGYTF.

This clonotype has a handful of counts. This chain connects TRBV9 to TRBJ2-1; 8 bases are a match to TRBD2. Germline V gives CDR1 SGDLS, CDR2 YYNGEE. Unmatched junction bases numbered 8, after V lost 0 bases and J lost 6 bases. The length of the CDR3 is 16 residues. CDR3 in amino acids: CASSVAGGKLGNEQFF. Written as DNA, the CDR3 is TGTGCCAGCAGCGTAGCGGGAGGGAAACTAGGCAATGAGCAGTTCTTC.

The genes are TRBV12-3 or TRBV12-4 and TRBJ2-7; the match to TRBD2 covers 8 bases. This CDR3 comprises 13 residues. V dropped 5 bases and J dropped 0; count of bases not matched to a gene: 0. The CDR3 loop reads CASSGTSSYEQYF. For the CDR3, the DNA is TGTGCCAGCAGTGGGACTAGCTCCTACGAGCAGTACTTC.

The chain employs TRBV24-1 and TRBJ2-1; TRBD2 agrees at 8 bases. The germline V gene encodes CDR1 KGHDR and CDR2 SFDVKD. The J segment lost 7 bases and the V segment lost 7 bases, leaving 8 bases of the junction unmatched. The length of the CDR3 is 14 residues. The CDR3 coding sequence is TGTGCCACCAGACTAGCGGCCGGAGGGAATGAGCAGTTCTTC. This translates into CATRLAAGGNEQFF.

The DNA for the CDR3 is TGCGCCAGCAGCTTCACTAGCGGGAAGTCCTACGAGCAGTACTTC. This encodes CASSFTSGKSYEQYF. The J gene is TRBJ2-7, the V gene TRBV5-1; TRBD2 matches at 10 bases. Germline values: CDR1 SGHRS, CDR2 YFSETQ. V was clipped by 2 bases and J by 1 base; unmatched bases: 3. This CDR3 contains 15 residues.

This clonotype was found a few times. V gene TRBV27 combines with J gene TRBJ2-7; D possibly matches TRBD1 or TRBD2 (5 bases each). Germline CDR1 is MNHEY and CDR2 is SMNVEV (reference sequence). V was trimmed by 5 bases and J by 2 bases, leaving 16 bases between them. The CDR3 sequence is 15 residues long. CDR3: CASSITGTGTYEQYF. The CDR3 coding sequence is TGTGCCAGCAGTATAACCGGGACGGGTACCTACGAGCAGTACTTC.